Shown below are 23 T cell receptor beta chains from a single sample sequenced in a study of T-cell reconstitution after alpha-beta-depleted transplantation in children. Preparation of the TCRbeta library involved a method that used unique molecular identifiers. TCRdb re-called the PCR reads with MiXCR, one entry per CDR3 protein. The sample consists of 550,000 to 600,000 distinct CDR3 sequences, 23% of them appearing once. The specimen was PBMCs, mostly from graft donor cells, collected 360 days after TCRalphabeta/CD19-depleted stem cell transplant. The receptors come from a boy in the first two years of life who had a stem cell transplant for acute myeloid leukemia, so the T cells may come from the graft donor.

The chain has TRBV7-8 and TRBJ1-1; weak D call: TRBD1 (5 bases). The V gene lost 6 bases and the J gene lost 3 bases, with 11 bases spanning the gap. Germline values: CDR1 SGHVS, CDR2 FQNEAQ. The CDR3 is 13 residues long. The CDR3 DNA sequence: TGTGCCAGCAGAGAGGCAGGGTACACTGAAGCTTTCTTT. This encodes CASREAGYTEAFF.

This clonotype was recorded many times. The chain couples TRBV12-3 or TRBV12-4 to TRBJ2-7; possibly TRBD2 for D (5 bases). The V gene lost 4 bases and the J gene lost 3 bases, with 10 bases spanning the gap. The CDR3 runs to 13 residues. The CDR3 spells CASSSGLNYEQYF. The CDR3 bases are TGTGCCAGCAGTTCCGGACTGAACTACGAGCAGTACTTC.

This clonotype was seen only a few times. V gene TRBV5-1 combines with J gene TRBJ2-1; D gene ambiguous. CDR1 and CDR2 (germline): SGHRS, YFSETQ. The CDR3 runs to 11 residues. V lost 1 base to trimming and J lost 9 bases, with 5 bases between them. CDR3 sequence: CASSLNSEQFF. The CDR3, as DNA: TGCGCCAGCAGCTTGAACAGTGAGCAGTTCTTC. Full variable domain (rest looked up from reference TRBV5-1 and TRBJ2-1): KAGVTQTPRYLIKTRGQQVTLSCSPISGHRSVSWYQQTPGQGLQFLFEYFSETQRNKGNFPGRFSGRQFSNSRSEMNVSTLELGDSALYLCASSLNSEQFFGPGTRLTVL.

This sequence joins TRBV10-2 and TRBJ2-4; D is tentatively TRBD1 or TRBD2 (6 bases each). The CDR3 runs to 12 residues. CDR1 is WSHSY, CDR2 SAAADI, per germline. The ends were cut back, 6 bases at V and 13 bases at J, with 16 bases in the middle. The chain's CDR3 is CASRISGGPQYF. As DNA, the CDR3 is TGCGCCAGCAGGATAAGTGGGGGGCCCCAGTACTTC.

This clonotype has a handful of counts. The rearrangement joins TRBV21-1 to TRBJ1-4; the table assigns TRBD1, which was not confirmed against the DNA. TRBV21-1 is recorded as a pseudogene. CDR3 length: 18 amino acids. Written as DNA, the CDR3 is TGTGCCAGCAGTGGTCGCGCAGGGCAGGGCGGGGGAAATGAAAAACTGTTTTTT. Translation: CASSGRAGQGGGNEKLFF.

This clonotype was seen a handful of times. This sequence joins TRBV20-1 and TRBJ1-2; possibly TRBD1 for D (5 bases). The CDR3 has 14 amino acids. Between the trimmed V and J ends, which lost 0 bases and 4 bases, there was a span of 12 bases. Germline V lookup: CDR1 DFQATT, CDR2 SNEGSKA (reference sequence). The CDR3 region is CSAREGQGGYGYTF. The CDR3 region has the DNA TGCAGTGCTAGAGAGGGCCAGGGCGGCTATGGCTACACCTTC.

In this sample, this clonotype turned up a few times. The rearrangement uses TRBV5-1 and TRBJ1-1; D unresolved. From germline, CDR1 is SGHRS and CDR2 YFSETQ. This CDR3 spans 14 amino acids. V was pared by 1 base and J by 1 base, with 8 bases between. CDR3 amino acids: CASSLNAGNTEAFF. The CDR3 region has the DNA TGCGCCAGCAGCTTGAATGCAGGGAACACTGAAGCTTTCTTT.

This clonotype was seen only a few times. This sequence joins TRBV6-5 and TRBJ1-1; TRBD1 matches at 7 bases. Trimming cost V 2 bases and J 11 bases; bases outside gene matches: 14. Germline V CDR1 and CDR2: MNHEY, SVGAGI. This CDR3 is built from 15 residues. The CDR3 nucleotides are TGTGCCAGCAGTTACGGTTGGGGAGGGGGCGAAGGGGCTTTCTTT. Its protein is CASSYGWGGGEGAFF.

The chain couples TRBV20-1 to TRBJ2-2; D is uncertain. CDR1 is DFQATT, CDR2 SNEGSKA, per germline (reference sequence). This CDR3 spans 13 amino acids. Trimming took off 1 base at V and 2 bases at J, with 5 bases between the two ends. The CDR3 coding sequence is TGCAGTGCTAGAGCCCGAAACACCGGGGAGCTGTTTTTT. It specifies CSARARNTGELFF.

The gene calls are TRBV6-5 and TRBJ1-1, with unresolved D. V was cut by 3 bases and J by 3 bases, with 8 bases left in between. The CDR3 extends over 13 amino acids. The germline V gene encodes CDR1 MNHEY and CDR2 SVGAGI. The DNA of the CDR3 is TGTGCCAGCAGTTATGCCCGATACACTGAAGCTTTCTTT. Protein: CASSYARYTEAFF.

The chain employs TRBV20-1 and TRBJ2-7; D not certain. The CDR3 covers 14 residues. V was clipped by 3 bases and J by 0 bases, with 12 bases between them. The V gene's germline CDR1 is DFQATT and CDR2 SNEGSKA (reference sequence). CDR3 protein: CSASADSGSYEQYV. The CDR3 DNA reads as TGCAGTGCTAGCGCCGATTCCGGCTCCTACGAGCAGTACGTC.

The rearrangement uses TRBV2 and TRBJ2-3, with D possibly TRBD1 on 5 matching bases. The CDR3 contains 15 residues. V lost 5 bases, J lost 5 bases, and 17 bases lay in between. Per germline, CDR1 SNHLY and CDR2 FYNNEI. The CDR3 spells CASSNRWRQRDTQYF. CDR3 nucleotide sequence: TGTGCCAGCAGTAATCGATGGCGACAGAGAGATACGCAGTATTTT.

This clonotype was picked up many times. The gene calls are TRBV20-1 and TRBJ2-7; D unresolved. The CDR3 loop spans 14 amino acids. V gave up 3 bases and J gave up 3 bases, with 15 bases separating them. Per the germline V gene, CDR1 is DFQATT and CDR2 is SNEGSKA (reference sequence). CDR3 amino acids: CSARKSFDFYEQYF. CDR3 sequence (DNA): TGCAGTGCTAGGAAGTCGTTTGACTTCTACGAGCAGTACTTC.

The V gene is TRBV20-1, the J gene TRBJ2-3; maybe TRBD2 (5 bases). The V gene lost 5 bases and the J gene lost 5 bases, with 11 bases spanning the gap. In germline, CDR1 is DFQATT, CDR2 SNEGSKA (reference sequence). The CDR3 consists of 12 residues. CDR3 residues: CSAPTTLDTQYF. DNA for the CDR3: TGCAGTGCTCCGACTACCCTAGATACGCAGTATTTT.

The V call is TRBV20-1, the J call TRBJ1-6; D gene ambiguous. Germline lookup yields CDR1 DFQATT and CDR2 SNEGSKA (reference sequence). Trimming took 5 bases from V and 6 from J, leaving 8 bases between them. The length of the CDR3 is 12 residues. The CDR3 nucleotides read TGCAGTGCTTCCCCATCTAATTCACCCCTCCACTTT. Protein: CSASPSNSPLHF.

This clonotype has only a few counts. V and J are TRBV7-2 and TRBJ2-1, with D possibly being TRBD1 or TRBD2 (5 bases each). This CDR3 region has 16 residues. CDR1 and CDR2 from the germline V gene are SGHTA and FQGNSA. The V end was cut by 4 bases, the J end by 5 bases, with 18 bases between. CDR3 sequence reads: CASSSGPGTFNNEQFF. DNA of the CDR3: TGTGCCAGCAGCTCGGGCCCCGGGACCTTTAACAATGAGCAGTTCTTC.

This clonotype appeared a few times. The genes are TRBV20-1 and TRBJ2-4; no clear D gene. The germline V gene encodes CDR1 DFQATT and CDR2 SNEGSKA (reference sequence). The V and J ends lost 6 bases and 1 base respectively, with 16 bases between them. The CDR3 totals 15 residues. This CDR3 reads CSAHPEYSAKNIQYF. CDR3 DNA sequence: TGCAGTGCCCACCCAGAGTATAGCGCCAAAAACATTCAGTACTTC.

Only a few counts were recorded for this clonotype. This chain joins TRBV12-3 or TRBV12-4 and TRBJ1-5, with 10 bases fitting TRBD1. V was clipped by 1 base and J by 7 bases; unmatched bases: 4. The length of the CDR3 is 15 residues. In DNA form, the CDR3 reads TGTGCCAGCAGTTTAGGGACAGGGGGTGGCCAGCCCCAGCATTTT. Its translation is CASSLGTGGGQPQHF.

The rearrangement joins TRBV10-3 to TRBJ1-5; TRBD1 matches 8 bases. V dropped 10 bases and J dropped 0; count of bases not matched to a gene: 17. Germline CDR1 ENHRY, CDR2 SYGVKD. The CDR3 runs 18 residues. Written as DNA, the CDR3 is TGTGCCACATACTGCCCCGGGACAGGCCTTTATAGCAATCAGCCCCAGCATTTT. Its translation: CATYCPGTGLYSNQPQHF.

This clonotype occurred a few times. The genes are TRBV20-1 and TRBJ2-7; a weak D match, TRBD1 (6 bases). The CDR3 contains 14 residues. V was clipped by 8 bases and J by 2 bases, with 19 bases between them. Germline-derived CDR1 and CDR2 are DFQATT and SNEGSKA (reference sequence). In nucleotides, the CDR3 is TGCAGTACCCCGGTCCCGGACAGTCCCTACGAGCAGTACTTC. It translates to CSTPVPDSPYEQYF.

In its sample, this clonotype was seen a few times. In nucleotides, the CDR3 is TGTGCCAGCAGCTTAGGGGACACATTCACAGATACGCAGTATTTT. This gives the protein CASSLGDTFTDTQYF. This chain connects TRBV5-6 to TRBJ2-3; tentative D call: TRBD1 (6 bases). The germline V gene has CDR1 SGHDT and CDR2 YYEEEE. V lost 2 bases and J 2 bases, leaving 12 bases between the germline ends. There are 15 residues in the CDR3. The full variable domain, in which reference TRBV5-6 and TRBJ2-3 provide the parts outside the CDR3, is DAGVTQSPTHLIKTRGQQVTLRCSPKSGHDTVSWYQQALGQGPQFIFQYYEEEERQRGNFPDRFSGHQFPNYSSELNVNALLLGDSALYLCASSLGDTFTDTQYFGPGTRLTVL.

This chain connects TRBV6-1 to TRBJ2-3; 10 bases agree with TRBD2. Trimming cost V 5 bases and J 2 bases; bases outside gene matches: 16. Germline-derived CDR1 and CDR2 are MNHNS and SASEGT. This CDR3 region has 19 residues. As DNA, the CDR3 is TGTGCCAGCAGTACCAGACTAGCGGGCAGCGGGGGCAACACAGATACGCAGTATTTT. It yields the protein CASSTRLAGSGGNTDTQYF.

This clonotype was seen at least ten times. J is TRBJ2-7 and V is TRBV12-3 or TRBV12-4; D perhaps matches TRBD1 (5 bases). Trimming removed 3 bases at V and 5 bases at J, with 14 bases between. The CDR3 is 14 residues long. The DNA for the CDR3 is TGTGCCAGCAGTTTGACAGAGGTAGGCCACGAGCAGTACGTC. This translates into CASSLTEVGHEQYV.